Each of the 16 T cell receptor beta chains below was sequenced from the same sample in a study of blood T cell repertoires in COVID-19. Using immunoSEQ multiplex PCR, the repertoire was profiled, and TCRdb retains in-frame clones only, with some absent. The sample has around 250,000 clones, roughly 86% seen once. Specimen: peripheral blood. The source of these receptors is an older man with acute or convalescent COVID-19.

The rearrangement links TRBV11-2 to TRBJ2-7, with 11 bases lining up with TRBD2. This CDR3 contains 13 residues. Per germline, CDR1 SGHAT and CDR2 FQNNGV. Germline trimming cut 10 bases from V and 1 base from J; bases unmatched to any gene: 3. CDR3 in amino acids: CATGTSGSYEQYF. CDR3 coding DNA: TGTGCCACCGGGACTAGCGGTTCCTACGAGCAGTACTTC. Looking up the rest from reference TRBV11-2 and TRBJ2-7 gives the full variable domain: EAGVAQSPRYKIIEKRQSVAFWCNPISGHATLYWYQQILGQGPKLLIQFQNNGVVDDSQLPKDRFSAERLKGVDSTLKIQPAKLEDSAVYLCATGTSGSYEQYFGPGTRLTVT.

The rearrangement joins TRBV5-6 to TRBJ2-1; D gene ambiguous. V was cut by 5 bases and J by 1 base, with 13 bases left in between. Per germline, CDR1 SGHDT and CDR2 YYEEEE. The CDR3 sequence is 15 residues long. The CDR3, as DNA: TGTGCCAGCAGGCCGAGCTTGGAGTCCTACAATGAGCAGTTCTTC. The encoded protein is CASRPSLESYNEQFF.

This chain connects TRBV5-1 to TRBJ1-4, with TRBD1 as a possible D gene (5 bases). V was cut by 0 bases and J by 0 bases, with 15 bases left in between. CDR1 SGHRS and CDR2 YFSETQ come from the germline V gene. The CDR3 contains 18 residues. Written as DNA, the CDR3 is TGCGCCAGCAGCTTGGGGACACTAACCCGGGCAACTAATGAAAAACTGTTTTTT. It translates to CASSLGTLTRATNEKLFF.

This clone has only one observation. The chain uses TRBV20-1 and TRBJ1-4; 7 nucleotides align to TRBD1. The CDR3 has 13 amino acids. The V gene end was trimmed by 3 bases and the J gene end by 5 bases; junction bases not matched to a gene: 3. Germline lookup yields CDR1 DFQATT and CDR2 SNEGSKA (reference sequence). The DNA of the CDR3 is TGCAGTGCTAGTCGCAGGGGGAATGAAAAACTGTTTTTT. Its translation is CSASRRGNEKLFF.

V is TRBV6-6 and J is TRBJ1-1, with TRBD1 identical over 9 bases. Germline trimming cut 7 bases from V and 10 bases from J; bases unmatched to any gene: 13. Germline V CDR1 and CDR2: MNHNY, SVGAGI (reference sequence). The CDR3 extends over 14 amino acids. CDR3 protein: CASTLATGGSVAFF. CDR3 sequence (DNA): TGTGCCAGCACCTTGGCGACAGGGGGTTCTGTAGCTTTCTTT.

The gene calls are TRBV25-1 and TRBJ2-7; 7 bases fit TRBD1. The germline V gene has CDR1 MGHDK and CDR2 SYGVNS. The CDR3 runs 12 residues. The junction had 2 bases not matched to a gene; V was cut back by 6 bases and J by 3 bases. The CDR3 nucleotides are TGTGCCAGCAGCCGACAGGGCTACGAGCAGTACTTC. Translated, it gives CASSRQGYEQYF.

This chain joins TRBV24-1 and TRBJ1-4, with 7 bases fitting TRBD1. Germline CDR1 and CDR2: KGHDR and SFDVKD. This CDR3 is 13 amino acids long. V lost 9 bases and J lost 4; bases outside the gene matches: 4. CDR3 amino acids: CATRGQRNEKLFF. The CDR3 nucleotides read TGTGCCACCCGGGGACAGCGTAATGAAAAACTGTTTTTT.

This sequence joins TRBV28 and TRBJ2-7; 7 bases are a match to TRBD1. This CDR3 contains 14 residues. Per germline, CDR1 MDHEN and CDR2 SYDVKM. With 5 bases clipped from V and 5 bases from J, the junction kept 9 bases outside the gene matches. CDR3 loop: CASSPPTGSDEQYF. The CDR3 nucleotides read TGTGCCAGCAGTCCGCCGACAGGGTCAGACGAGCAGTACTTC.

V usage is TRBV7-2 and J usage is TRBJ1-2; maybe TRBD1 (5 bases). This CDR3 spans 14 amino acids. Germline V CDR1 and CDR2: SGHTA, FQGNSA. With 0 bases removed from V and 6 bases from J, the gap between germline ends came to 11 bases. CDR3: CASSLAGARDGYTF. Written as DNA, the CDR3 is TGTGCCAGCAGCTTAGCTGGGGCCCGTGATGGCTACACCTTC.

In its sample, this clone was seen a few times. The V and J genes are TRBV2 and TRBJ2-7; 7 positions agree with TRBD1. Trimming cost V 3 bases and J 2 bases; bases outside gene matches: 7. CDR1 and CDR2 from the germline V gene are SNHLY and FYNNEI. The CDR3 runs 15 residues. CDR3 in amino acids: CASSERQGPTYEQYF. CDR3 coding DNA: TGTGCCAGCAGTGAGAGACAGGGCCCTACCTACGAGCAGTACTTC.

The V call is TRBV7-9, the J call TRBJ2-5; 9 bases agree with TRBD1. In germline, CDR1 is SEHNR, CDR2 FQNEAQ (reference sequence). The CDR3 is 15 amino acids. V was pared by 4 bases and J by 5 bases, with 8 bases of the junction left unmatched. CDR3 nucleotides: TGTGCCAGCAGCTATCGACAGGGGGTACGGGAGACCCAGTACTTC. It is translated as CASSYRQGVRETQYF.

The chain has TRBV28 and TRBJ2-1; weak D call: TRBD2 (6 bases). Trimming stripped 6 bases from V and 11 bases from J, with 17 bases between. This CDR3 is 13 amino acids long. CDR1 MDHEN and CDR2 SYDVKM come from the germline V gene. The CDR3: CASSSNGLNQQFF. CDR3 DNA sequence: TGTGCCAGCAGCTCCAACGGACTAAATCAGCAGTTCTTC.

The rearrangement joins TRBV4-1 to TRBJ1-4; tentative D call: TRBD1 (5 bases). Germline V gene data show CDR1 as MGHRA and CDR2 as YSYEKL. The CDR3 has 16 residues. V was clipped by 3 bases and J by 7 bases, with 18 bases between them. The CDR3 DNA sequence: TGCGCCAGCAGCCAGGCCTCGACAGTCTCGGGTGAAAAACTGTTTTTT. It is translated as CASSQASTVSGEKLFF.

This clone was observed a handful of times. The chain couples TRBV19 to TRBJ2-5; 8 nucleotides match TRBD2. CDR1 LNHDA and CDR2 SQIVND come from the germline V gene (reference sequence). This CDR3 has 17 amino acids. V dropped 5 bases and J dropped 5; count of bases not matched to a gene: 16. The CDR3 DNA sequence: TGTGCCAGTAGTGTCTCACCAGCGGGGGCCCTCCGGGAGACCCAGTACTTC. Translation gives CASSVSPAGALRETQYF.

The J gene is TRBJ2-3, the V gene TRBV5-8, with 8 bases aligning to TRBD1. CDR1 is SGHTS and CDR2 is YDEGEE in the germline V gene. CDR3 length equals 14 residues. With V trimmed by 4 bases and J by 4 bases, 5 bases remained unmatched. The CDR3 sequence is CASSPKQGADTQYF. DNA of the CDR3: TGTGCCAGCAGCCCCAAACAGGGGGCAGATACGCAGTATTTT.

The genes are TRBV5-1 and TRBJ2-2; 7 bases are a match to TRBD1. CDR3 length: 15 amino acids. V was pared by 1 base and J by 6 bases, with 6 bases of the junction left unmatched. The germline CDR1 and CDR2 sequences are SGHRS and YFSETQ. CDR3 amino acids: CASSLTGAVAGELFF. CDR3 in DNA: TGCGCCAGCAGCTTGACAGGGGCCGTCGCCGGGGAGCTGTTTTTT.